This TCR beta chain appears in the sequencing data of a study of T cell responses to AZD1222 COVID-19 vaccine. Notes on the study in general: Targeting of unmutated variant regions was reportedly seen in nearly half of spike-specific TCRs. Baseline seropositivity occurred in only a handful of AZD1222 recipients.

This clone was seen once. Antigen unknown. Germline CDR1 and CDR2: SGHTS and YDEGEE. The CDR3 extends over 14 amino acids. The junction had 10 bases not matched to a gene; V was cut back by 8 bases and J by 3 bases. Assay used: immunoSEQ multiplex PCR; TCRdb lists only in-frame clones, some missing. The data hold over 130,000 clones, with about 93% observed a single time. The source was peripheral blood, collected 28 days after the second AZD1222 dose. This sequence joins TRBV5-8 and TRBJ1-2; 7 bases align to TRBD1. This receptor was obtained from an adult who received the AZD1222 COVID-19 vaccine. The CDR3 bases are TGTGCCAGTTTAAGGGGGCAGCTTTACTATGGCTACACCTTC. Its translation: CASLRGQLYYGYTF. Using reference TRBV5-8 and TRBJ1-2 for the parts outside the CDR3, the full variable domain is EAGVTQSPTHLIKTRGQQATLRCSPISGHTSVYWYQQALGLGLQFLLWYDEGEERNRGNFPPRFSGRQFPNYSSELNVNALELEDSALYLCASLRGQLYYGYTFGSGTRLTVV.